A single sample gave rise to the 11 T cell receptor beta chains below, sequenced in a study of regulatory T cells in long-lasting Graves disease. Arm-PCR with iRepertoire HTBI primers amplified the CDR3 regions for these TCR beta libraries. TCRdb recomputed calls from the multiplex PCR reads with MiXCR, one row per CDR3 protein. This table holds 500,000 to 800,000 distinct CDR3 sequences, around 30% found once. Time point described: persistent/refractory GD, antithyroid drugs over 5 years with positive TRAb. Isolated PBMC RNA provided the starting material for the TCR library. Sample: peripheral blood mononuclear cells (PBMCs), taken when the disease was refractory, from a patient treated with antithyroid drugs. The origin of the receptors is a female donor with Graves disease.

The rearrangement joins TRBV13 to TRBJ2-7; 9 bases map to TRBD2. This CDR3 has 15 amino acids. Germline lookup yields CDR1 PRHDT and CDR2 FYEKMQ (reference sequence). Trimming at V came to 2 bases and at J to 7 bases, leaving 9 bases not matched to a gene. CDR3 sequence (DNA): TGTGCCAGCAGCTTATTAATTAGCGGGAGTCGGGAGCAGTACTTC. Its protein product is CASSLLISGSREQYF.

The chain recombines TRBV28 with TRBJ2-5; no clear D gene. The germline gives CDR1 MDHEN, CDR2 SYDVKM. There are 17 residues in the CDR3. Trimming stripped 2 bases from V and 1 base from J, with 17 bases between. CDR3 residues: CASSLRWPRRSQETQYF. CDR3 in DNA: TGTGCCAGCAGTTTAAGGTGGCCCCGTCGAAGCCAAGAGACCCAGTACTTC.

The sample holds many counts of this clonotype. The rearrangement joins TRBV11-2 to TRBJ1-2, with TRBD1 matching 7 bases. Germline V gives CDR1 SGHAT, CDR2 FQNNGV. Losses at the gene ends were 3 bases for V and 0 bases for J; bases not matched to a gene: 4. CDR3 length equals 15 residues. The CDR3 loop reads CASSLTGLANYGYTF. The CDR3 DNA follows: TGTGCCAGCAGCTTGACAGGGCTAGCTAACTATGGCTACACCTTC.

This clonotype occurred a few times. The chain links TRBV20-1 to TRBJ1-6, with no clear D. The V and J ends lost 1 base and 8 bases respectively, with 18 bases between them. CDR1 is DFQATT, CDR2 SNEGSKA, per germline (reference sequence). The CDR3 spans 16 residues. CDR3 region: CSARALRPGSYSPLHF. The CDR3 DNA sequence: TGCAGTGCTAGAGCCCTTCGTCCCGGGAGCTATTCACCCCTCCACTTT.

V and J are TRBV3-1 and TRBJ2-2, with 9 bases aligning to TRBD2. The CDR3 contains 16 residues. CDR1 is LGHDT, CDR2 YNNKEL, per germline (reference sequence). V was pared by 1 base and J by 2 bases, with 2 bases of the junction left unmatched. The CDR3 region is CASSQGLADNTGELFF. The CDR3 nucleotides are TGTGCCAGCAGCCAAGGACTAGCGGACAACACCGGGGAGCTGTTTTTT.

The CDR3 here is CASRETGTMNTEAFF. The CDR3, as DNA: TGTGCCAGCAGGGAAACCGGGACCATGAACACTGAAGCTTTCTTT. The V call is TRBV11-2, the J call TRBJ1-1; D is possibly TRBD1 (5 bases). Deletions cut 6 bases from V and 0 bases from J, with 14 bases between. Looked up from germline, CDR1 is SGHAT and CDR2 is FQNNGV. The CDR3 length is 15 residues.

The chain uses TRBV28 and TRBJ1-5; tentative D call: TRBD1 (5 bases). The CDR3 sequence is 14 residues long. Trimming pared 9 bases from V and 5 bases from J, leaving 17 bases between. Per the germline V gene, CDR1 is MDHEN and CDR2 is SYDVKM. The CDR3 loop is CARTLQQGDQPQHF. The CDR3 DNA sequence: TGTGCCAGGACCTTGCAGCAGGGAGATCAGCCCCAGCATTTT.

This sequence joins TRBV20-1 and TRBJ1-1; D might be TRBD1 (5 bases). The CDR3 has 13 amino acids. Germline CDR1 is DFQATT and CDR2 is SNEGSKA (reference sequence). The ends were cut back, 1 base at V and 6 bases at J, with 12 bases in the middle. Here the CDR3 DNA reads TGCAGTGCTAGAGTACAGGCGCTGTCTGAAGCTTTCTTT. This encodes CSARVQALSEAFF.

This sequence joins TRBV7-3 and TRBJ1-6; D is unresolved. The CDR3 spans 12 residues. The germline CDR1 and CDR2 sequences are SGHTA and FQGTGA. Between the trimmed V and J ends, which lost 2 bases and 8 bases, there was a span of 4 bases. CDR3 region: CASSLPDSPLHF. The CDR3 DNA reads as TGTGCCAGCAGCTTACCCGATTCACCCCTCCACTTT.

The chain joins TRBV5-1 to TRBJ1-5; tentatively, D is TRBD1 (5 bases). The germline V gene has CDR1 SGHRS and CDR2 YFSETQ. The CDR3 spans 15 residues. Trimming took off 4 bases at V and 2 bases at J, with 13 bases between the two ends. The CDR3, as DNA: TGCGCCAGCAGCCTCCGGGACGGGGGCAATCAGCCCCAGCATTTT. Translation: CASSLRDGGNQPQHF.

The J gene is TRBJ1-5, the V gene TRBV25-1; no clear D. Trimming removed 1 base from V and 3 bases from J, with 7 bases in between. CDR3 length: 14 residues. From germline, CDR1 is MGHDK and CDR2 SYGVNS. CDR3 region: CASSELKVNQPQHF. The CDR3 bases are TGTGCCAGCAGTGAATTAAAGGTCAATCAGCCCCAGCATTTT.